This T cell receptor (beta chain) was observed in a study of T cell responses to AZD1222 COVID-19 vaccine. Study-wide results and limits: Unmutated variant regions are reportedly targeted by nearly half of spike-specific TCRs. Baseline serology detected seropositivity in only a handful of AZD1222 recipients.

As for this clone: Its target is unknown.

The CDR3 is made up of 15 amino acids. Losses at the gene ends were 6 bases for V and 5 bases for J; bases not matched to a gene: 9. Germline V gene sequence: CDR1 MNHEY, CDR2 SVGAGI. Profiling relied on immunoSEQ multiplex PCR, and the TCRdb table lists in-frame clones only, not all of them. In the table there are 100,000 to 120,000 clones, around 84% of which are singletons. The sequenced sample was peripheral blood, obtained on day 0 of AZD1222 vaccination. The J gene is TRBJ2-5, the V gene TRBV6-5; the match to TRBD1 covers 10 bases. This TCR derives from an adult in good health. In DNA form, the CDR3 reads TGTGCCAGCAGGGGGACAGGGGTACGAGGGGAGACCCAGTACTTC. Translating gives CASRGTGVRGETQYF.